The clone carrying this TCR beta chain was counted at least ten times. The CDR3 runs to 13 residues. CDR1 is GTSNPN, CDR2 SVGIG, per germline (reference sequence). Trimming took 1 base from V and 7 from J; bases not matched to a gene: 4. TCRdb re-called the PCR reads through MiXCR. The sample records about 62,000 clones, roughly 4.1% being singletons. This record comes from a study of metastatic and nonmetastatic thyroid tumors. For the study at large: Repertoire data that came from the blood and tumor or nodule tissue of malignant and benign thyroid patients were compared.

Each patient went into thyroid surgery without having received any treatment. The sample taken for sequencing was blood. The genes are TRBV30 and TRBJ1-5; TRBD1 matches at 7 bases. The sequence was obtained from a female donor with papillary thyroid cancer or a benign thyroid nodule (not recorded which). Some clones in this sample may be carry-over from other donors' samples. CDR3 in amino acids: CAWSEGASQPQHF. The CDR3 DNA is TGTGCCTGGAGTGAGGGGGCGAGCCAGCCCCAGCATTTT. Combining the CDR3 with reference TRBV30 and TRBJ1-5 gives the whole variable domain SQTIHQWPATLVQPVGSPLSLECTVEGTSNPNLYWYRQAAGRGLQLLFYSVGIGQISSEVPQNLSASRPQDRQFILSSKKLLLSDSGFYLCAWSEGASQPQHFGDGTRLSIL.